The 8 T cell receptor beta chains presented below share a single source sample, sequenced in a study of OX40 agonist ivuxolimab in advanced cancers. Libraries were prepared by immunoSEQ multiplex PCR; TCRdb keeps only in-frame clonotypes and omits some of them. The sample shows more than 9,500 clones, more than 75% of them seen only once. The starting material was CD4+ or CD8+ T cells sorted from blood, obtained in a trial of the OX40 agonist ivuxolimab. All receptors come from an adult with an advanced solid tumor such as melanoma, head and neck, liver or kidney cancer.

The chain has TRBV19 and TRBJ2-7; weak D call: TRBD1 (6 bases). Trimming removed 3 bases at V and 1 base at J, with 22 bases between. The V gene's germline CDR1 is LNHDA and CDR2 SQIVND (reference sequence). The CDR3 loop spans 18 amino acids. The CDR3 nucleotides are TGTGCCAGTAGTATTTTCCCCCTACCGGACAGAGCTTCCTACGAGCAGTACTTC. Residues: CASSIFPLPDRASYEQYF.

In its sample, this clone is medium-sized. The genes are TRBV28 and TRBJ2-7, with D hard to call. Trimming removed 6 bases at V and 3 bases at J, with 6 bases between. This CDR3 comprises 11 residues. In germline, CDR1 is MDHEN, CDR2 SYDVKM. Here the CDR3 reads CASSGVYEQYF. The DNA for the CDR3 is TGTGCCAGCAGCGGTGTCTACGAGCAGTACTTC.

The V and J genes are TRBV27 and TRBJ1-1; D not certain. The CDR3 totals 14 residues. Germline V gene sequence: CDR1 MNHEY, CDR2 SMNVEV (reference sequence). V was shortened by 3 bases and J by 3 bases, with 11 bases between the two germline ends. CDR3: CASSFRGRYTEAFF. Written as DNA, the CDR3 is TGTGCCAGCAGTTTCCGCGGACGGTACACTGAAGCTTTCTTT.

V and J are TRBV19 and TRBJ2-7; 7 bases map to TRBD1. The germline V gene encodes CDR1 LNHDA and CDR2 SQIVND (reference sequence). This CDR3 comprises 14 residues. V shed 1 base, J shed 3 bases, and the junction held 3 bases outside the gene matches. In DNA, the CDR3 is TGTGCCAGTAGTATAGGGACAGGTAACTACGAGCAGTACTTC. Its protein is CASSIGTGNYEQYF.

The chain employs TRBV5-1 and TRBJ2-2; D gene uncertain. The CDR3 is 15 residues long. Trimming pared 0 bases from V and 2 bases from J, leaving 8 bases between. CDR1 is SGHRS and CDR2 is YFSETQ in the germline V gene. The CDR3 protein is CASSLGDTNTGELFF. CDR3 nucleotide sequence: TGCGCCAGCAGCTTGGGAGACACAAACACCGGGGAGCTGTTTTTT.

The chain combines TRBV6-1 with TRBJ1-1; the D is unclear. Trimming removed 7 bases at V and 5 bases at J, with 11 bases between. This CDR3 is 12 amino acids long. Germline V gene lookup returns CDR1 MNHNS and CDR2 SASEGT. The CDR3 loop reads CASNYGFTEAFF. The CDR3, as DNA: TGTGCCAGCAATTACGGGTTTACTGAAGCTTTCTTT.

The chain has TRBV7-8 and TRBJ2-1; 10 nucleotides agree with TRBD2. Germline V lookup: CDR1 SGHVS, CDR2 FQNEAQ. The V gene end was trimmed by 7 bases and the J gene end by 3 bases; junction bases not matched to a gene: 6. The CDR3 covers 15 residues. CDR3: CASILLAGDYNEQFF. The CDR3 nucleotides are TGTGCCAGCATTCTTCTAGCGGGGGACTACAATGAGCAGTTCTTC.

V and J are TRBV7-9 and TRBJ2-1; no firm D call. The V and J ends lost 8 bases and 0 bases respectively, with 11 bases between them. Germline-derived CDR1 and CDR2 are SEHNR and FQNEAQ (reference sequence). The length of the CDR3 is 14 residues. The CDR3 nucleotides are TGTGCCAGCGCCGGGCCCAGCTCCTACAATGAGCAGTTCTTC. Encoded protein: CASAGPSSYNEQFF.